Below, 5 T cell receptor beta chains from the same sample are listed, as sequenced in a study of blood T cell repertoires in COVID-19. Using immunoSEQ multiplex PCR, the repertoire was profiled, and TCRdb retains in-frame clones only, with some absent. Altogether about 110,000 clones are present, around 76% being singletons, with the ten largest covering over 3.5%. Sequenced sample: peripheral blood. All receptors come from a woman older than 75 with acute or convalescent COVID-19.

V usage is TRBV3-1 (or the pseudogene TRBV3-2) and J usage is TRBJ1-2; the D gene is possibly TRBD1 (6 bases). Looked up from germline, CDR1 is LGHDT and CDR2 is YNNKEL (reference sequence). V was pared by 4 bases and J by 4 bases, with 16 bases between. This CDR3 spans 15 amino acids. The CDR3 region is CASSPWTETLYGYTF. The CDR3 bases are TGTGCCAGCAGCCCCTGGACAGAAACCCTCTATGGCTACACCTTC.

The chain links TRBV4-1 to TRBJ1-1; the D is unclear. There are 15 residues in the CDR3. CDR1 MGHRA and CDR2 YSYEKL come from the germline V gene. V gave up 1 base and J gave up 1 base, with 10 bases separating them. Written as DNA, the CDR3 is TGCGCCAGCAGCCAAGCAGTTCAGTCGAACACTGAAGCTTTCTTT. This encodes CASSQAVQSNTEAFF.

This clone came up once. The V and J genes are TRBV5-4 and TRBJ1-2, with TRBD1 matching 7 bases. Germline V lookup: CDR1 SGHNT, CDR2 YYREEE (reference sequence). The CDR3 has 13 residues. After removal of 4 bases from V and 1 base from J, the junction contained 1 base not matched to a gene. The CDR3 reads CASSRDSNYGYTF. The DNA for the CDR3 is TGTGCCAGCAGCCGGGACAGTAACTATGGCTACACCTTC.

This clone appeared a single time. The chain combines TRBV11-2 with TRBJ2-3; TRBD2 matches at 8 bases. From germline, CDR1 is SGHAT and CDR2 FQNNGV. The CDR3 length is 13 residues. The V segment lost 0 bases and the J segment 14 bases; nucleotides outside the gene matches: 7. The CDR3 bases are TGTGCCAGCAGCTTAGAAGGCGGGGGGACCCTGTATTTT. Translating gives CASSLEGGGTLYF.

This sequence joins TRBV6-4 and TRBJ2-2; 7 bases agree with TRBD1. Trimming took 3 bases from V and 6 from J; bases not matched to a gene: 7. Germline CDR1 and CDR2: MRHNA and SNTAGT. There are 15 residues in the CDR3. The CDR3, as DNA: TGTGCCAGCAGTGAGGGACAGCTCATACCCGGGGAGCTGTTTTTT. This encodes CASSEGQLIPGELFF.